Each of the 30 T cell receptor beta chains below was sequenced from the same sample in a study of radiotherapy plus CTLA-4 blockade in lung cancer. The method was immunoSEQ multiplex PCR; TCRdb's version includes in-frame clones alone and lacks a portion of them. Here the sample spans approximately 110,000 clones, over 65% being singletons. Sequencing was performed on peripheral blood, taken from a patient treated with radiotherapy plus ipilimumab. The receptors originated from a human donor with non-small cell lung cancer that progressed on radiotherapy plus ipilimumab. Some clones in this sample may be carry-over from other donors' samples.

A few counts support this clone. The chain recombines TRBV15 with TRBJ1-2, with D perhaps TRBD1 (6 bases). The CDR3 loop spans 16 amino acids. Germline CDR1 and CDR2: LNHNV and YYDKDF (reference sequence). V was trimmed by 3 bases and J by 3 bases, leaving 17 bases between them. CDR3 bases: TGTGCCACCAGCAGGCTTTCGGGGGGCGATTACTATGGCTACACCTTC. Amino acids: CATSRLSGGDYYGYTF.

V is TRBV5-6 and J is TRBJ1-4, with 11 bases identical to TRBD1. CDR1 and CDR2 (germline): SGHDT, YYEEEE. Unmatched junction bases numbered 5, after V lost 3 bases and J lost 7 bases. The CDR3 totals 15 residues. CDR3 DNA: TGTGCCAGCAGCTCGACCGGGACAGGGGGTGAAAAACTGTTTTTT. Translation gives CASSSTGTGGEKLFF.

The rearrangement joins TRBV4-3 to TRBJ1-5, with no clear D. The CDR3 loop spans 13 amino acids. V gave up 4 bases and J gave up 10 bases, with 14 bases separating them. Germline V gene sequence: CDR1 LGHNA, CDR2 YSLEER. CDR3 residues: CASSLDLDVPQHF. In DNA form, the CDR3 reads TGCGCCAGCAGCCTGGACCTAGACGTCCCCCAGCATTTT.

This clone was detected a few times. The chain employs TRBV6-6 and TRBJ1-3; unclear D gene. The CDR3 sequence is 14 residues long. V lost 5 bases, J lost 0 bases, and 8 bases lay in between. In germline, CDR1 is MNHNY, CDR2 SVGAGI (reference sequence). The CDR3, as DNA: TGTGCCAGCAGTCTCGGGCCCTCTGGAAACACCATATATTTT. The encoded protein is CASSLGPSGNTIYF.

The chain uses TRBV6-5 and TRBJ1-1; 7 bases agree with TRBD1. In germline, CDR1 is MNHEY, CDR2 SVGAGI. This CDR3 region has 15 residues. V trimming: 5 bases; J trimming: 7 bases; junction bases outside the gene matches: 13. Written as DNA, the CDR3 is TGTGCCAGCAGTGTGCTATCCCGGACAGGACATGAAGCTTTCTTT. Protein product: CASSVLSRTGHEAFF.

This clone was counted a few times. The V and J genes are TRBV7-2 and TRBJ2-4; the D gene is possibly TRBD1 (5 bases). This CDR3 comprises 13 residues. Per the germline V gene, CDR1 is SGHTA and CDR2 is FQGNSA. The V end lost 6 bases, the J end lost 6 bases, and 12 bases lay between the germline ends. The CDR3 DNA reads TGTGCCAGCAGTCCAACAGGTTTAAACATTCAGTACTTC. Residues: CASSPTGLNIQYF.

Concerning this clone itself: One junction end does not reproduce the germline sequence, and a read error may be involved. The gene calls are TRBV5-5 and TRBJ1-6; TRBD1 aligns across 9 bases. Germline-derived CDR1 and CDR2 are SGHKS and YYEKEE (reference sequence). This CDR3 comprises 15 residues. The CDR3 DNA sequence: TGTGCCAGCAGCTTGGGGTGGACAGGGGATTCACCCCCCCACTTT. This sequence encodes CASSLGWTGDSPPHF.

The rearrangement links TRBV18 to TRBJ1-4, with 11 bases identical to TRBD1. Germline CDR1 reads KGHSH; CDR2 reads LQKENI. V gave up 4 bases and J gave up 11 bases; unmatched junction bases: 3. CDR3 length: 13 amino acids. The CDR3 DNA reads TGTGCCAGCTCACGCTGGGACAGGGGGAAACTGTTTTTT. This encodes CASSRWDRGKLFF.

This clone came up once. The chain links TRBV7-9 to TRBJ1-1, with D possibly matching TRBD1 (5 bases). CDR3 length equals 14 residues. From germline, CDR1 is SEHNR and CDR2 FQNEAQ (reference sequence). V was shortened by 4 bases and J by 3 bases, with 12 bases between the two germline ends. Here the CDR3 DNA reads TGTGCCAGCAGCTCATGGGACCTTTACACTGAAGCTTTCTTT. Protein sequence: CASSSWDLYTEAFF.

This clone was observed once. This sequence joins TRBV5-1 and TRBJ1-2; D is ambiguous. Per the germline V gene, CDR1 is SGHRS and CDR2 is YFSETQ. CDR3 length: 12 residues. V was shortened by 0 bases and J by 2 bases, with 2 bases between the two germline ends. The CDR3 region is CASSLENYGYTF. In DNA form, the CDR3 reads TGCGCCAGCAGCTTGGAAAACTATGGCTACACCTTC.

CDR3 DNA sequence: TGTGCCAGCTCACCGGGAAACAGGGCCGGCGACACCTTC. This encodes CASSPGNRAGDTF. The chain recombines TRBV18 with TRBJ1-2, with D possibly being TRBD1 (6 bases). V was trimmed by 3 bases and J by 12 bases, leaving 17 bases between them. The CDR3 contains 13 residues. The V gene's germline CDR1 is KGHSH and CDR2 LQKENI.

DNA for the CDR3: TGCGCCAGCAGTCCTCGGGCGACAACCTACGAGCAGTACTTC. Residues: CASSPRATTYEQYF. This chain uses TRBV5-1 with TRBJ2-7; D is unresolved. The germline gives CDR1 SGHRS, CDR2 YFSETQ. The CDR3 sequence is 14 residues long. V gave up 5 bases and J gave up 2 bases, with 14 bases separating them.

The chain is built from TRBV7-9 and TRBJ1-3; no clear D. V gave up 5 bases and J gave up 4 bases, with 18 bases separating them. The CDR3 loop spans 16 amino acids. Germline values: CDR1 SEHNR, CDR2 FQNEAQ (reference sequence). CDR3 DNA: TGTGCCAGCAGCCTACTCCCGGGGTATTCAGGAAACACCATATATTTT. Amino acid sequence: CASSLLPGYSGNTIYF.

This clone occurred once. The rearrangement joins TRBV2 to TRBJ1-1; D remains ambiguous. The CDR3 is 15 residues long. The germline V and J ends were trimmed by 5 bases and 0 bases, with 13 bases remaining between them. Germline loops: CDR1 SNHLY, CDR2 FYNNEI. CDR3 amino acids: CASSSKQTLNTEAFF. In DNA form, the CDR3 reads TGTGCCAGCAGTTCTAAACAGACCTTGAACACTGAAGCTTTCTTT.

This chain uses TRBV29-1 with TRBJ2-7; 8 positions match TRBD1. Germline V CDR1 and CDR2: SQVTM, ANQGSEA. V was clipped by 6 bases and J by 0 bases; unmatched bases: 7. There are 14 residues in the CDR3. CDR3 region: CSVRTGRISYEQYF. Written as DNA, the CDR3 is TGCAGCGTACGGACAGGGCGAATCTCCTACGAGCAGTACTTC.

The chain couples TRBV5-6 to TRBJ2-1; the D gene is possibly TRBD2 (7 bases). CDR1 and CDR2 (germline): SGHDT, YYEEEE. V was trimmed by 0 bases and J by 9 bases, leaving 13 bases between them. The CDR3 runs 14 residues. The CDR3 loop reads CASSLVAGAAEQFF. CDR3 DNA sequence: TGTGCCAGCAGCTTGGTGGCGGGGGCCGCTGAGCAGTTCTTC.

The chain recombines TRBV5-6 with TRBJ2-7; D is unresolved. The V and J ends lost 1 base and 0 bases respectively, with 17 bases between them. This CDR3 has 17 amino acids. From germline, CDR1 is SGHDT and CDR2 YYEEEE. CDR3 residues: CASSLSLRSKSSYEQYF. CDR3 coding DNA: TGTGCCAGCAGCTTGTCTCTGCGGAGTAAAAGCTCCTACGAGCAGTACTTC.

The chain joins TRBV19 to TRBJ1-4; a weak D match, TRBD1 (6 bases). V was clipped by 3 bases and J by 10 bases, with 18 bases between them. The germline gives CDR1 LNHDA, CDR2 SQIVND (reference sequence). This CDR3 comprises 15 residues. The CDR3 loop reads CASSIRGPTGVKLFF. CDR3 nucleotides: TGTGCCAGTAGTATCAGGGGTCCTACGGGCGTAAAACTGTTTTTT. Supplemented by reference TRBV19 and TRBJ1-4, the full variable domain reads DGGITQSPKYLFRKEGQNVTLSCEQNLNHDAMYWYRQDPGQGLRLIYYSQIVNDFQKGDIAEGYSVSREKKESFPLTVTSAQKNPTAFYLCASSIRGPTGVKLFFGSGTQLSVL.

The chain uses TRBV4-1 and TRBJ2-7; 9 nucleotides agree with TRBD2. The V segment lost 0 bases and the J segment 4 bases; nucleotides outside the gene matches: 7. Germline loops: CDR1 MGHRA, CDR2 YSYEKL. This CDR3 region has 16 residues. In DNA form, the CDR3 reads TGCGCCAGCAGCCAAGACTCTAGCGGGGACTTATACGAGCAGTACTTC. Translated: CASSQDSSGDLYEQYF.

V usage is TRBV7-3 and J usage is TRBJ2-1; D is uncertain. Germline CDR1 is SGHTA and CDR2 is FQGTGA. This CDR3 region has 11 residues. V lost 4 bases to trimming and J lost 9 bases, with 7 bases between them. The CDR3 reads CASSSGSEQFF. The CDR3 nucleotides read TGTGCCAGCAGCTCAGGTAGTGAGCAGTTCTTC. The whole variable domain, filled in from reference TRBV7-3 and TRBJ2-1, reads GAGVSQTPSNKVTEKGKYVELRCDPISGHTALYWYRQSLGQGPEFLIYFQGTGAADDSGLPNDRFFAVRPEGSVSTLKIQRTERGDSAVYLCASSSGSEQFFGPGTRLTVL.

V gene TRBV10-1 combines with J gene TRBJ1-6; unclear D gene. From germline, CDR1 is WNHNN and CDR2 SYGVQD (reference sequence). Trimming shortened V by 3 bases and J by 6 bases, and 6 bases separated the two germline ends. This CDR3 is 13 amino acids long. The CDR3 coding sequence is TGCGCCAGCAGTGATCACGTTAATTCACCCCTCCACTTT. Translation gives CASSDHVNSPLHF.

V is TRBV11-3 and J is TRBJ2-5, with D tentatively TRBD1 (5 bases). CDR3 length: 16 amino acids. Deletions cut 5 bases from V and 2 bases from J, with 18 bases between. Germline lookup yields CDR1 SGHNT and CDR2 YENEEA. CDR3 DNA: TGTGCCAGCAGCGAAGGAAGCCAGGGCGAACAAGAGACCCAGTACTTC. Amino acids: CASSEGSQGEQETQYF.

The chain combines TRBV6-1 with TRBJ1-1; no clear D. The CDR3 spans 10 residues. Germline V gene sequence: CDR1 MNHNS, CDR2 SASEGT. The germline V and J ends were trimmed by 2 bases and 11 bases, with 6 bases remaining between them. The chain's CDR3 is CASSEYIAFF. CDR3 in DNA: TGTGCCAGCAGTGAATATATCGCTTTCTTT.

Comment on this clone: Other DNA sequences in this specimen translate into the identical CDR3. This chain uses TRBV5-4 with TRBJ2-7; D may be TRBD2 (5 bases). Germline V gives CDR1 SGHNT, CDR2 YYREEE (reference sequence). The CDR3 sequence is 16 residues long. Trimming took off 2 bases at V and 0 bases at J, with 15 bases between the two ends. CDR3 DNA sequence: TGTGCCAGCAGCTTTGGTGGACTGACTCCCTCCTACGAGCAGTACTTC. This codes for CASSFGGLTPSYEQYF.

The rearrangement uses TRBV12-5 and TRBJ2-7; TRBD1 agrees at 8 bases. Germline CDR1 LGHNT, CDR2 FRNRAP. The CDR3 is 13 residues long. The trim removed 7 bases at V and 5 bases at J, leaving 7 bases unmatched. CDR3 sequence: CASAPPGQDEQYF. CDR3 DNA: TGTGCTAGTGCCCCCCCGGGACAGGACGAGCAGTACTTC.

The chain couples TRBV7-2 to TRBJ2-1; the D gene is possibly TRBD2 (6 bases). The CDR3 runs 17 residues. V was pared by 5 bases and J by 7 bases, with 24 bases between. Germline V gene lookup returns CDR1 SGHTA and CDR2 FQGNSA. The CDR3 nucleotides are TGTGCCAGCAGCCAAAGGGGACTCCTAATCCCCGCAAATGAGCAGTTCTTC. Translated, it gives CASSQRGLLIPANEQFF.

The chain employs TRBV19 and TRBJ2-3; 10 bases align to TRBD2. The CDR3 has 14 amino acids. The germline V gene has CDR1 LNHDA and CDR2 SQIVND (reference sequence). V trimming: 5 bases; J trimming: 3 bases; junction bases outside the gene matches: 2. CDR3 residues: CASSLAGVTDTQYF. CDR3 nucleotide sequence: TGTGCCAGTAGTCTAGCGGGGGTTACAGATACGCAGTATTTT.

The chain carries TRBV21-1 and TRBJ1-6; no DNA check was done on the table's D call, TRBD1. TRBV21-1 is a pseudogene locus. The CDR3 sequence is 15 residues long. In DNA, the CDR3 is TGTGCCAGCAGATATAACGGGACAGGGAATTCACCCCTCCACTTT. This encodes CASRYNGTGNSPLHF.

V gene TRBV7-2 combines with J gene TRBJ2-7; 8 positions agree with TRBD2. Germline values: CDR1 SGHTA, CDR2 FQGNSA. This CDR3 comprises 14 residues. Losses at the gene ends were 5 bases for V and 3 bases for J; bases not matched to a gene: 6. CDR3 in amino acids: CASSTRTSFYEQYF. CDR3 in DNA: TGTGCCAGCAGCACGCGGACTAGCTTCTACGAGCAGTACTTC.

V and J are TRBV13 and TRBJ1-3; 10 bases fit TRBD1. V shed 5 bases and J 8 bases; nucleotides not matched to a gene: 6. Germline V lookup: CDR1 PRHDT, CDR2 FYEKMQ (reference sequence). This CDR3 is built from 14 residues. The CDR3 DNA reads as TGTGCCAGCAGCCCGGGGACAGGGGTGGACACCATATATTTT. Translation: CASSPGTGVDTIYF.